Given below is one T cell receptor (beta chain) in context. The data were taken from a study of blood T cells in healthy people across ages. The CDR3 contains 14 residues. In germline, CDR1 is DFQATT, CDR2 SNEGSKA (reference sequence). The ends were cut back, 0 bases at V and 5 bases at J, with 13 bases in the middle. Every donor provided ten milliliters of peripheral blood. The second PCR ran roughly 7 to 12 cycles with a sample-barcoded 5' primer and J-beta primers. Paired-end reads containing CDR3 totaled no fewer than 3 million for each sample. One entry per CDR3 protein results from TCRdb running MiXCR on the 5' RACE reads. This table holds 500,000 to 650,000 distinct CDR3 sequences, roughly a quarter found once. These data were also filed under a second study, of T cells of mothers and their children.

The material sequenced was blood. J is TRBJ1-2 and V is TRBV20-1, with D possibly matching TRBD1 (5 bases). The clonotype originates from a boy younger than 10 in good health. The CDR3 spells CSAREGSGGYGYTF. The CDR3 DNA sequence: TGCAGTGCTAGAGAAGGGTCCGGGGGTTATGGCTACACCTTC.